The source of this T cell receptor (beta chain) is a study of OX40 agonist ivuxolimab in advanced cancers. The wider study: At approximately 83% male, the cohort had a mean age of around 56 years, ranging from about 20 to 80. Study findings and constraints: Those patients achieving a partial response at 0.1-3.0 mg/kg showed among the lowest clonal expansion.

The V end lost 4 bases, the J end lost 2 bases, and 15 bases lay between the germline ends. Germline lookup yields CDR1 SGHKS and CDR2 YYEKEE (reference sequence). CDR3 length: 15 amino acids. Repertoires were generated with immunoSEQ multiplex PCR, while TCRdb's copy carries only in-frame clones and drops some. The sample shows tens of thousands of clones, approximately 90% of them seen only once. For this clone: Its antigen remains unknown.

The TCR originated in an adult with an advanced solid tumor such as melanoma, head and neck, liver or kidney cancer. This sample comprised CD4+ or CD8+ T cells sorted from blood, obtained in a trial of the OX40 agonist ivuxolimab. The chain couples TRBV5-5 to TRBJ2-5; D possibly uses TRBD1 or TRBD2 (5 bases each). Here the CDR3 DNA reads TGTGCCAGCAGCACGACCGGGACCCAACAAGAGACCCAGTACTTC. Its translation: CASSTTGTQQETQYF.